The T cell receptor beta chain described here comes from a study of T-cell memory formation after mild COVID-19. Study overall: TCR clustering was largely donor specific.

Study-level results: Pre-infection memory contained some responding clones, which suggested that cross-reactive memory had joined.

This CDR3 has 12 amino acids. In germline, CDR1 is LGHDT, CDR2 YNNKEL (reference sequence). V gave up 1 base and J gave up 7 bases, with 7 bases separating them. 5'RACE with constant-segment primers yielded barcoded, UMI-tagged TCR alpha and TCR beta cDNA libraries. TCRdb ran MiXCR on the 5' RACE reads and lists one entry per CDR3 protein. The profile shows fewer than 350,000 distinct CDR3 sequences, approximately 15% of them singletons. Worth noting for this clonotype: The antigen is undetermined.

The material sequenced was PBMCs or a T cell subset sorted from them (not recorded which). This chain joins TRBV3-1 and TRBJ1-2; D call uncertain. The TCR sequence derives from a man aged 18 to 29 who had mild COVID-19 (a few samples of this study predate the infection). Cell type and time point are not known. CDR3 amino acids: CASSQGLGGYTF. The CDR3 region has the DNA TGTGCCAGCAGCCAAGGTCTGGGTGGCTACACCTTC.